This TCR beta chain was captured in a study of regulatory T cells in long-lasting Graves disease. The overall study: Over 5 years of antithyroid drugs plus positive TSH receptor antibodies defined persistent Graves' disease.

Building of the TCR beta libraries involved iRepertoire HTBI primers and Arm-PCR of CDR3 regions. One entry per CDR3 protein results from TCRdb running MiXCR on the multiplex PCR reads. The sample includes 650,000 to 700,000 distinct CDR3 sequences, around 32% of them seen just once. Time point reported: persistent/refractory GD, antithyroid drugs over 5 years with positive TRAb. Making the TCR library involved RNA that had been extracted from PBMCs. For this clonotype: Its antigen is unidentified.

Germline V gives CDR1 SGHTS, CDR2 YDEGEE. V lost 0 bases and J lost 7, with 14 bases in between. CDR3 length: 16 amino acids. Study-wide points: The TCR repertoire of persistent Graves' patients was less diverse than that of newly diagnosed ones.

The chain uses TRBV5-8 and TRBJ1-6, with D possibly being TRBD1 (5 bases). The TCR originated in a female donor with Graves disease. Sequences were derived from peripheral blood mononuclear cells (PBMCs), sampled when the disease was refractory, from a patient treated with antithyroid drugs. CDR3 DNA sequence: TGTGCCAGCAGCTTGGGAAAGATGACAGTAAATTCACCCCTCCACTTT. Amino acids: CASSLGKMTVNSPLHF.